This is a list of T cell receptor beta chains from one sample in a study of T cells in Graves' hyperthyroidism and ophthalmopathy. TCRdb passed the multiplex PCR reads through MiXCR, listing each CDR3 protein once. Of under 250,000 distinct CDR3 sequences detected, approximately 23% appear once; the ten largest clones hold 35% to 40%. The sequenced sample was blood. All receptors come from a woman aged 40 to 49 with Graves' ophthalmopathy. Both conserved end residues are part of each CDR3. Fields, in order: V gene, J gene, CDR3 protein.

v_gene: TRBV19
j_gene: TRBJ1-2
CDR3aa: CASQQHYGYTF

v_gene: TRBV27
j_gene: TRBJ1-2
CDR3aa: CASSLISRGAVRGYTF

v_gene: TRBV24-1
j_gene: TRBJ2-2
CDR3aa: CATSDPRDRAITGELFF

v_gene: TRBV6-5
j_gene: TRBJ2-5
CDR3aa: CASSYSKTGGVGETQYF

v_gene: TRBV6-1
j_gene: TRBJ2-3
CDR3aa: CASSPTGSTDTQYF

v_gene: TRBV28
j_gene: TRBJ1-2
CDR3aa: CASSPGQLNYGYTF

v_gene: TRBV6-1
j_gene: TRBJ1-1
CDR3aa: CASSEAFGSEAFF

v_gene: TRBV20-1
j_gene: TRBJ1-1
CDR3aa: CSARGPGQVKAEAFF

v_gene: TRBV10-3
j_gene: TRBJ1-2
CDR3aa: CAISESRGATGYGYTF

v_gene: TRBV4-1
j_gene: TRBJ2-7
CDR3aa: CASSQDFGTSGLNEQYF

v_gene: TRBV12-3/TRBV12-4
j_gene: TRBJ2-7
CDR3aa: CASSTPGRRSEQYF

v_gene: TRBV6-2/TRBV6-3
j_gene: TRBJ2-1
CDR3aa: CASSYWRGGSRFEQFF

v_gene: TRBV7-2
j_gene: TRBJ2-5
CDR3aa: CASSPTWGLAGETQYF

v_gene: TRBV7-9
j_gene: TRBJ1-2
CDR3aa: CASSPSTEYYGYTF

v_gene: TRBV5-5
j_gene: TRBJ1-6
CDR3aa: CASSLERTNSPLHF

v_gene: TRBV6-1
j_gene: TRBJ2-1
CDR3aa: CAPALTAYNEQFF

v_gene: TRBV6-1
j_gene: TRBJ2-5
CDR3aa: CASSEIFGYQETQYF

v_gene: TRBV6-2/TRBV6-3
j_gene: TRBJ2-6
CDR3aa: CASSYSRQGASGANVLTF

v_gene: TRBV12-3/TRBV12-4
j_gene: TRBJ2-7
CDR3aa: CASSEDRDRSHEQYF

v_gene: TRBV19
j_gene: TRBJ2-7
CDR3aa: CASSMGQSASYEQYF

v_gene: TRBV18
j_gene: TRBJ2-5
CDR3aa: CASARKETQYF

v_gene: TRBV28
j_gene: TRBJ2-4
CDR3aa: CASSSGHPAKNIQYF

v_gene: TRBV28
j_gene: TRBJ1-1
CDR3aa: CASRNQGGTEAFF

v_gene: TRBV7-2
j_gene: TRBJ2-7
CDR3aa: CASSATGAEQYF

v_gene: TRBV15
j_gene: TRBJ2-7
CDR3aa: CATSIGLAGVPIYEQYF

v_gene: TRBV6-5
j_gene: TRBJ2-4
CDR3aa: CASSWNGESIQYF

v_gene: TRBV12-3/TRBV12-4
j_gene: TRBJ1-2
CDR3aa: CASLRLDRGRGNYGYTF

v_gene: TRBV4-1
j_gene: TRBJ2-7
CDR3aa: CASSHRRGDVEQYF

v_gene: TRBV27
j_gene: TRBJ1-1
CDR3aa: CASSLLRTTVNTEAFF

v_gene: TRBV19
j_gene: TRBJ1-5
CDR3aa: CASSISGDNQPQHF

v_gene: TRBV5-1
j_gene: TRBJ1-6
CDR3aa: CASSVSGSSYNSPLHF

v_gene: TRBV5-6
j_gene: TRBJ2-5
CDR3aa: CASSPTGLPSGETQYF

v_gene: TRBV3-1
j_gene: TRBJ2-5
CDR3aa: CASSRDSLQETQYF

v_gene: TRBV20-1
j_gene: TRBJ2-2
CDR3aa: CSARVSGTPTGELFF

v_gene: TRBV6-1
j_gene: TRBJ2-2
CDR3aa: CAGQGQPNTGELFF

v_gene: TRBV27
j_gene: TRBJ1-1
CDR3aa: CASSFAGQTNTEAFF

v_gene: TRBV12-3/TRBV12-4
j_gene: TRBJ2-7
CDR3aa: CASSRTGFSYEQYF

v_gene: TRBV11-2
j_gene: TRBJ2-2
CDR3aa: CASSFSGTSGTGELFF

v_gene: TRBV28
j_gene: TRBJ1-6
CDR3aa: CASSSGGTFNSPLHF

v_gene: TRBV28
j_gene: TRBJ2-7
CDR3aa: CASSSSWYEQYF

v_gene: TRBV6-1
j_gene: TRBJ1-1
CDR3aa: CAITSRGNTEAFF